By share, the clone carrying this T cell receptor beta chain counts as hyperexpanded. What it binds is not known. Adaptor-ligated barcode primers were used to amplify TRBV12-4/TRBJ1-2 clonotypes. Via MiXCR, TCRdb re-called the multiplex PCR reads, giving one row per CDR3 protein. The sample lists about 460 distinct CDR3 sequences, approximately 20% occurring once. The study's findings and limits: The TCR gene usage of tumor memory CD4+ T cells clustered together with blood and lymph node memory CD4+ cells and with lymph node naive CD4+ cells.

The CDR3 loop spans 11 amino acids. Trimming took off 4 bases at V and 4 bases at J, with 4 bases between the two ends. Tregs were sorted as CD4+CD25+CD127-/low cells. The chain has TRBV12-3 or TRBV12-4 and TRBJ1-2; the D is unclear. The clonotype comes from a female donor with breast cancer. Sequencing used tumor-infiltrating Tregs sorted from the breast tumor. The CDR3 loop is CASSSGYGYTF. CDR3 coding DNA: TGTGCCAGCAGTTCCGGCTATGGCTACACCTTC.